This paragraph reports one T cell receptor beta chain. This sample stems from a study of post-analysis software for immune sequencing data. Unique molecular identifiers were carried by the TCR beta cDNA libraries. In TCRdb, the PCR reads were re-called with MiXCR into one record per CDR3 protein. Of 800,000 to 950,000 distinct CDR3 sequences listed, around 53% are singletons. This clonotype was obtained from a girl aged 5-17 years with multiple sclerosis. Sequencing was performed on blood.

The DNA of the CDR3 is TGCGCCAGCAGCGGGACGACCGTATCACACAGCTCCTACAATGAGCAGTTCTTC. Protein: CASSGTTVSHSSYNEQFF. This sequence joins TRBV5-1 and TRBJ2-1; D is perhaps TRBD1 or TRBD2 (5 bases each). Deletions cut 4 bases from V and 0 bases from J, with 20 bases between. Germline V gives CDR1 SGHRS, CDR2 YFSETQ. The CDR3 is 18 residues long.